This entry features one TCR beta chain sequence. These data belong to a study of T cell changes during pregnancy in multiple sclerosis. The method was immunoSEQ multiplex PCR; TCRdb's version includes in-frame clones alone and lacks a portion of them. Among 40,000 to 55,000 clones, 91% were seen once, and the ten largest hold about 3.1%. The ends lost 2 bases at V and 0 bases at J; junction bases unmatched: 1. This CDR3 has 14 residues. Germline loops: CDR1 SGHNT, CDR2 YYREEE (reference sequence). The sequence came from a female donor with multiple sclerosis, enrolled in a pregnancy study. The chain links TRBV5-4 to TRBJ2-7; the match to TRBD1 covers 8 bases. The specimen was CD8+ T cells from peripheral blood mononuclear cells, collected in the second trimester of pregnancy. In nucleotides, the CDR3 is TGTGCCAGCAGCTTTGACAGGGGCTCCTACGAGCAGTACTTC. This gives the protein CASSFDRGSYEQYF.